The rows below give T cell receptor beta chains drawn from one sample of a study of blood T cell repertoires in COVID-19. TCRdb keeps only in-frame clones here, not all; method: immunoSEQ multiplex PCR. Counted here are about 29,000 clones, less than 90% occurring once; the ten biggest clones make up approximately 24%. Sequenced: peripheral blood. The receptors shown here come from a human donor with active COVID-19. The donor label of this sample is uncertain. Both conserved end residues are trimmed from each CDR3. Each record gives: V gene, J gene, clone size, CDR3 length, CDR3 protein. Not all rows give a size; the values are once, few, many and, for expanded clones, a class.

v_gene: TRBV3-1/TRBV3-2; j_gene: TRBJ2-7; abundance: -; len: 13; CDR3aa: ASSRGNRGNSEQY
v_gene: TRBV4-2; j_gene: TRBJ2-7; abundance: -; len: 14; CDR3aa: ASSPTTSAPFYEQY
v_gene: TRBV3-1/TRBV3-2; j_gene: TRBJ2-7; abundance: once; len: 11; CDR3aa: ASSQDWDSGQY
v_gene: TRBV6-4; j_gene: TRBJ1-5; abundance: -; len: 11; CDR3aa: ASSEQGRQPQH
v_gene: TRBV29-1; j_gene: TRBJ2-1; abundance: -; len: 11; CDR3aa: SAGEGGPNEQF
v_gene: TRBV5-4; j_gene: TRBJ2-4; abundance: -; len: 15; CDR3aa: ASSTPAGVRIKNIQY
v_gene: TRBV6-5; j_gene: TRBJ2-7; abundance: -; len: 13; CDR3aa: ASSPVGGDSYEQY
v_gene: TRBV28; j_gene: TRBJ2-7; abundance: -; len: 10; CDR3aa: ASSLVAGEQY
v_gene: TRBV7-9; j_gene: TRBJ1-4; abundance: -; len: 14; CDR3aa: ASSSLSWGAREKLF
v_gene: TRBV11-3; j_gene: TRBJ2-2; abundance: -; len: 14; CDR3aa: ASSWEQGLGTGELF
v_gene: TRBV19; j_gene: TRBJ2-7; abundance: -; len: 13; CDR3aa: ASSTGPGQGAEQY
v_gene: TRBV12-3/TRBV12-4; j_gene: TRBJ2-7; abundance: -; len: 11; CDR3aa: ASFRTGAYEQY
v_gene: TRBV10-3; j_gene: TRBJ2-1; abundance: -; len: 13; CDR3aa: ATRGYEGSANEQF
v_gene: TRBV12-3/TRBV12-4; j_gene: TRBJ2-4; abundance: -; len: 11; CDR3aa: ASSLRSEDIQY
v_gene: TRBV18; j_gene: TRBJ2-3; abundance: -; len: 14; CDR3aa: ASSPPNSGLTDTQY
v_gene: TRBV11-2; j_gene: TRBJ2-7; abundance: -; len: 9; CDR3aa: ASSSSYEQY
v_gene: TRBV3-1/TRBV3-2; j_gene: TRBJ2-4; abundance: -; len: 13; CDR3aa: ASSQTGGTKNIQY
v_gene: TRBV19; j_gene: TRBJ1-4; abundance: few; len: 9; CDR3aa: ASSAGGKLF
v_gene: TRBV2; j_gene: TRBJ2-7; abundance: -; len: 12; CDR3aa: ASSEGQRTYEQY
v_gene: TRBV14; j_gene: TRBJ2-7; abundance: few; len: 12; CDR3aa: ASSREATGSEQY
v_gene: TRBV4-3; j_gene: TRBJ2-7; abundance: -; len: 12; CDR3aa: ASSQGGTTYEQY
v_gene: TRBV25-1; j_gene: TRBJ2-7; abundance: -; len: 12; CDR3aa: ASSDQGLTYEQY
v_gene: TRBV28; j_gene: TRBJ2-2; abundance: -; len: 9; CDR3aa: ASPGAGELF
v_gene: TRBV4-2; j_gene: TRBJ2-5; abundance: -; len: 10; CDR3aa: ASSQEEETQY
v_gene: TRBV3-1/TRBV3-2; j_gene: TRBJ2-5; abundance: once; len: 13; CDR3aa: ASSQGPEGWETQY
v_gene: TRBV12-5; j_gene: TRBJ2-7; abundance: -; len: 11; CDR3aa: ASGLAGGYEQY
v_gene: TRBV6-2/TRBV6-3; j_gene: TRBJ2-3; abundance: -; len: 17; CDR3aa: ASSYSTGTSGESTDTQY
v_gene: TRBV7-2; j_gene: TRBJ2-3; abundance: -; len: 18; CDR3aa: ASSLASPSSGRLGTDTQY
v_gene: TRBV6-5; j_gene: TRBJ1-4; abundance: once; len: 13; CDR3aa: ASSLGASTNEKLF
v_gene: TRBV2; j_gene: TRBJ1-1; abundance: once; len: 13; CDR3aa: ASSEAPNGNTEAF
v_gene: TRBV29-1; j_gene: TRBJ1-1; abundance: -; len: 10; CDR3aa: SARQGGTEAF
v_gene: TRBV19; j_gene: TRBJ2-5; abundance: -; len: 13; CDR3aa: ASSPTGSVIETQY
v_gene: TRBV15; j_gene: TRBJ2-3; abundance: -; len: 13; CDR3aa: ATSRATSGTDTQY
v_gene: TRBV25-1; j_gene: TRBJ2-7; abundance: few; len: 11; CDR3aa: ASRAGVSYEQY
v_gene: TRBV5-1; j_gene: TRBJ2-1; abundance: once; len: 12; CDR3aa: ASSLLAGETEQF
v_gene: TRBV4-2; j_gene: TRBJ2-2; abundance: -; len: 15; CDR3aa: ASSQAGGGGGTGELF
v_gene: TRBV7-4; j_gene: TRBJ2-2; abundance: -; len: 13; CDR3aa: ASCLRREVTGELF
v_gene: TRBV2; j_gene: TRBJ1-5; abundance: -; len: 12; CDR3aa: ARSRTGNHQPQH
v_gene: TRBV5-1; j_gene: TRBJ1-2; abundance: medium-sized; len: 14; CDR3aa: ASSSLGTKGGYGYT